A single sample is the source of the 24 T cell receptor beta chains below, sequenced in a study of T cell repertoires in cytomegalovirus infection. TCRdb re-derived calls from the reads in MiXCR, one entry per CDR3 protein. Of roughly 640,000 distinct CDR3 sequences in the sample, approximately 25% were seen once. The sequencing sample was made of CD8+ T cells from PBMCs. These receptors were collected from a human donor in good health (CMV status not recorded). Some clones in this sample may be carry-over from other donors' samples.

This clonotype was recorded many times. The chain's CDR3 is CASAPRDRGIRELFF. The DNA for the CDR3 is TGTGCTAGTGCCCCCCGGGACAGGGGTATCCGGGAGCTGTTTTTT. This chain joins TRBV12-5 and TRBJ2-2, with 10 bases fitting TRBD1. This CDR3 comprises 15 residues. With 7 bases clipped from V and 9 bases from J, the junction kept 11 bases outside the gene matches. CDR1 is LGHNT, CDR2 FRNRAP, per germline.

This clonotype was detected ten times or more. The V gene is TRBV28, the J gene TRBJ2-4; D is possibly TRBD2 (5 bases). The CDR3 sequence is 16 residues long. Trimming took off 7 bases at V and 0 bases at J, with 16 bases between the two ends. Germline V lookup: CDR1 MDHEN, CDR2 SYDVKM. CDR3 nucleotides: TGTGCCAGCACCCAAAGGGAGTTATTAGCCAAAAACATTCAGTACTTC. Its translation is CASTQRELLAKNIQYF.

The CDR3 DNA reads as TGTGCCGTCCTGCGGTCCTCGGGGGCTCGGGATTCACCCCTCCACTTT. It encodes CAVLRSSGARDSPLHF. V is TRBV9 and J is TRBJ1-6; tentatively, D is TRBD1 (6 bases). Trimming left V 10 bases short and J 8 bases short, with 25 bases between. The CDR3 is 16 amino acids. Germline V gene lookup returns CDR1 SGDLS and CDR2 YYNGEE.

The chain has TRBV5-6 and TRBJ1-2; D not resolved. V was shortened by 2 bases and J by 3 bases, with 11 bases between the two germline ends. Germline V gene lookup returns CDR1 SGHDT and CDR2 YYEEEE. CDR3 size: 14 residues. CDR3 coding DNA: TGTGCCAGCAGCTTCGGGCTGTCCGACTATGGCTACACCTTC. As protein: CASSFGLSDYGYTF.

This clonotype has at least ten counts. This chain connects TRBV4-1 to TRBJ1-1; tentatively, D is TRBD1 (6 bases). Looked up from germline, CDR1 is MGHRA and CDR2 is YSYEKL. There are 15 residues in the CDR3. The germline V and J ends were trimmed by 0 bases and 3 bases, with 11 bases remaining between them. Here the CDR3 DNA reads TGCGCCAGCAGCCAAGATGTAGGGGGTTACACTGAAGCTTTCTTT. Its protein is CASSQDVGGYTEAFF.

This clonotype was counted a single time. A much more abundant neighbour one base away suggests this may be a read error. The chain has TRBV7-6 and TRBJ2-2, with D tentatively TRBD1 (5 bases). CDR1 and CDR2 from the germline V gene are SGHVS and FNYEAQ. CDR3 size: 14 residues. The CDR3 protein is CANSLSGPGGELFF. For the CDR3, the DNA is TGTGCCAACAGCTTATCAGGGCCGGGCGGGGAGCTGTTTTTT.

This clonotype was detected many times. This chain links TRBV7-6 with TRBJ2-3; TRBD2 aligns across 11 bases. V lost 5 bases to trimming and J lost 3 bases; unmatched junction nucleotides: 4. CDR3 length: 15 residues. Germline loops: CDR1 SGHVS, CDR2 FNYEAQ. The CDR3 coding sequence is TGTGCCAGCAGCACTAGCGGGGGAGGTACAGATACGCAGTATTTT. The encoded protein is CASSTSGGGTDTQYF.

The rearrangement joins TRBV27 to TRBJ2-4; TRBD1 is a possible D gene (6 bases). V dropped 4 bases and J dropped 9 bases, with 10 bases sitting between them. This CDR3 comprises 12 residues. In germline, CDR1 is MNHEY, CDR2 SMNVEV (reference sequence). This CDR3 is CASSSRGSIQYF. Written as DNA, the CDR3 is TGTGCCAGCAGTTCCAGGGGAAGCATTCAGTACTTC.

V usage is TRBV20-1 and J usage is TRBJ2-1; 16 bases map to TRBD2. Germline CDR1 and CDR2: DFQATT and SNEGSKA (reference sequence). The CDR3 is 17 amino acids. With V trimmed by 6 bases and J by 8 bases, 13 bases remained unmatched. DNA for the CDR3: TGCAGTGCAAATTCCGGGACTAGCGGGGGGGCGTGGGATGAGCAGTTCTTC. Protein sequence: CSANSGTSGGAWDEQFF.

This clonotype was observed at least ten times. The CDR3 nucleotides are TGTGCCAGCAGCGAGGGAGGGGGTAGGCATCAGCCCCAGCATTTT. Translating gives CASSEGGGRHQPQHF. The V gene is TRBV7-3, the J gene TRBJ1-5, with D possibly TRBD1 on 6 matching bases. Trimming left V 5 bases short and J 5 bases short, with 16 bases between. Germline V gene sequence: CDR1 SGHTA, CDR2 FQGTGA. This CDR3 has 15 residues. The full variable domain, completed using reference TRBV7-3 and TRBJ1-5, is GAGVSQTPSNKVTEKGKYVELRCDPISGHTALYWYRQSLGQGPEFLIYFQGTGAADDSGLPNDRFFAVRPEGSVSTLKIQRTERGDSAVYLCASSEGGGRHQPQHFGDGTRLSIL.

The chain has TRBV7-9 and TRBJ2-6; D is ambiguous. In germline, CDR1 is SEHNR, CDR2 FQNEAQ (reference sequence). This CDR3 spans 10 amino acids. V was pared by 0 bases and J by 13 bases, with 1 base between. This CDR3 reads CASSLAVLTF. CDR3 sequence (DNA): TGTGCCAGCAGCTTAGCTGTCCTGACTTTC.

This clonotype has only one observation. This may come from a read error, since a much larger clone is one base off. The V call is TRBV7-6, the J call TRBJ2-1; D uncertain. There are 12 residues in the CDR3. Germline V gene data show CDR1 as SGHVS and CDR2 as FNYEAQ. The CDR3 DNA reads as TGTGTCGCCGACCGCAAAAGGATTGAGCAGTTCTTC. Translated: CVADRKRIEQFF.

This clonotype was observed a handful of times. Germline is not matched at one junction end, which may reflect a read error. V and J are TRBV4-1 and TRBJ2-1; 8 bases fit TRBD1. The CDR3 loop spans 13 amino acids. In germline, CDR1 is MGHRA, CDR2 YSYEKL. CDR3 in DNA: TGCGCCAGCAGCGAAGACAGGGGAGGTGAGCAGTTCTTC. The encoded protein is CASSEDRGGEQFF.

The rearrangement joins TRBV14 to TRBJ1-2; D is unclear. Germline V CDR1 and CDR2: SGHDN, FVKESK. V lost 6 bases and J 5 bases, leaving 13 bases between the germline ends. There are 13 residues in the CDR3. Written as DNA, the CDR3 is TGTGCCAGCAGTCGGACCCGCCAATATGGCTACACCTTC. Translating gives CASSRTRQYGYTF.

Ten or more counts support this clonotype. CDR3 sequence reads: CASSYSIEAMTGLSLGVNGSPLHF. The CDR3 DNA reads as TGTGCCAGCAGTTACTCGATTGAGGCAATGACAGGGTTGAGCTTGGGGGTAAACGGCTCACCCCTCCACTTT. This chain uses TRBV6-5 with TRBJ1-6, with 7 positions matching TRBD1. Germline CDR1 and CDR2: MNHEY and SVGAGI. This CDR3 is 24 amino acids long. V was clipped by 0 bases and J by 10 bases; unmatched bases: 33.

This clonotype was seen only a few times. The chain recombines TRBV11-2 with TRBJ1-1; no firm D call. This CDR3 is 18 amino acids long. CDR1 is SGHAT and CDR2 is FQNNGV in the germline V gene. V was clipped by 5 bases and J by 0 bases, with 22 bases between them. The CDR3 is CASSLVGPRVALNTEAFF. In DNA, the CDR3 is TGTGCCAGCAGCCTCGTTGGGCCCCGGGTGGCGTTGAACACTGAAGCTTTCTTT.

The CDR3 DNA follows: TGCAGCGTCTGGACCCCTCGCAATGAGCAGTTCTTC. It is translated as CSVWTPRNEQFF. The chain uses TRBV29-1 and TRBJ2-1; D is ambiguous. Trimming took off 6 bases at V and 6 bases at J, with 12 bases between the two ends. Germline CDR1 is SQVTM and CDR2 is ANQGSEA. The CDR3 consists of 12 residues.

V is TRBV2 and J is TRBJ2-3; TRBD1 matches at 8 bases. The junction had 3 bases not matched to a gene; V was cut back by 2 bases and J by 5 bases. The CDR3 is 14 residues long. Germline V gene lookup returns CDR1 SNHLY and CDR2 FYNNEI. The CDR3 is CASSEPGTGDTQYF. CDR3 nucleotides: TGTGCCAGCAGTGAACCCGGGACAGGAGATACGCAGTATTTT.

This clonotype has just a few counts. J is TRBJ1-4 and V is TRBV15; D is unresolved. The CDR3 is 16 residues long. V lost 1 base, J lost 3 bases, and 12 bases lay in between. Per germline, CDR1 LNHNV and CDR2 YYDKDF (reference sequence). DNA of the CDR3: TGTGCCACCAGCAGAGTCCCAAGGGAACCTAATGAAAAACTGTTTTTT. This gives the protein CATSRVPREPNEKLFF.

In this sample, this clonotype turned up many times. The gene calls are TRBV29-1 and TRBJ1-2, with unresolved D. Looked up from germline, CDR1 is SQVTM and CDR2 is ANQGSEA. The ends were cut back, 6 bases at V and 2 bases at J, with 10 bases in the middle. CDR3 length: 12 residues. The CDR3 is CSVLDDNYGYTF. The CDR3 region has the DNA TGCAGCGTCCTGGACGACAACTATGGCTACACCTTC.

This clonotype was counted at least ten times. The chain links TRBV19 to TRBJ1-1; no clear D. The germline gives CDR1 LNHDA, CDR2 SQIVND (reference sequence). There are 15 residues in the CDR3. Trimming cost V 5 bases and J 6 bases, with 19 bases left between them. CDR3 region: CASSPRAWADPEAFF. The CDR3 nucleotides are TGTGCCAGTAGTCCCCGGGCCTGGGCCGATCCTGAAGCTTTCTTT.

For the CDR3, the DNA is TGCGCCAGCAGCGTACCGGGACGCTACAATGAGCAGTTCTTC. Protein product: CASSVPGRYNEQFF. V is TRBV5-1 and J is TRBJ2-1, with D perhaps given as TRBD1 or TRBD2 (5 bases each). This CDR3 has 14 residues. Trimming shortened V by 4 bases and J by 3 bases, and 11 bases separated the two germline ends. Germline V gene lookup returns CDR1 SGHRS and CDR2 YFSETQ.

The chain employs TRBV20-1 and TRBJ2-5; 8 nucleotides align to TRBD2. J was trimmed by 5 bases and V by 5 bases; bases with no gene match: 16. Germline V gene lookup returns CDR1 DFQATT and CDR2 SNEGSKA (reference sequence). The CDR3 spans 16 residues. The CDR3 region has the DNA TGCAGTGCTGGAGCTGAGACTAGCGTGGGGCCGGAGACCCAGTACTTC. As protein: CSAGAETSVGPETQYF.

The genes are TRBV18 and TRBJ1-5; no clear D gene. V lost 3 bases and J lost 0, with 12 bases in between. This CDR3 region has 16 residues. Germline CDR1 reads KGHSH; CDR2 reads LQKENI. CDR3 coding DNA: TGTGCCAGCTCACCCCCCGGACGGAATAGCAATCAGCCCCAGCATTTT. Residues: CASSPPGRNSNQPQHF.